The 17 T cell receptor beta chains given below trace back to one sample, sequenced in a study of T cells in women clearing cervical HPV infection. Repertoires were generated with immunoSEQ multiplex PCR, while TCRdb's copy carries only in-frame clones and drops some. This sample contains around 22,000 clones. The specimen was blood buffy coat. These receptors were collected from a woman between 18 and 70 years old with a cervical HPV16 infection that either progressed to CIN3+ or cleared (not recorded which).

Turning to this clone: Coverage ceases 3 residues before the CDR3 finishes, and the germline J gene fills in the end. The V call is TRBV18, the J call TRBJ1-2; TRBD1 matches 8 bases. The germline gives CDR1 KGHSH, CDR2 LQKENI. CDR3 length equals 15 residues. CDR3 DNA, as far as it was read: TGTGCCAGCTCACCACTGACAGGGGCAACAGATACC. Its translation is CASSPLTGATDT. The whole CDR3 is CASSPLTGATDTYTF.

Comments on this clone: From the germline J gene comes the end of the CDR3, since the read stops 3 residues before it. The chain combines TRBV7-9 with TRBJ1-6; D unresolved. Germline lookup yields CDR1 SEHNR and CDR2 FQNEAQ (reference sequence). This CDR3 is built from 14 residues. V lost 8 bases and J 6 bases, leaving 14 bases between the germline ends. The CDR3 loop reads CASSIGRSNSPLHF. CDR3 DNA (partial): TGTGCCAGCTCGATCGGCAGGAGTAATTCACCC.

Of note for this clone: The read finishes 3 residues shy of the CDR3 end, and the germline J gene is used to complete it. This chain uses TRBV6-2 or TRBV6-3 with TRBJ2-1, with 15 bases lining up with TRBD2. CDR1 MNHEY and CDR2 SVGEGT come from the germline V gene. V was pared by 6 bases and J by 8 bases, with 8 bases of the junction left unmatched. This CDR3 is built from 16 residues. The covered CDR3 bases are TGTGCCAGCAGCCCTCCGGGACTAGCGGGGGGTCATGAG. Amino acids: CASSPPGLAGGHE. The entire CDR3 protein reads CASSPPGLAGGHEQFF.

A word on this clone: Sequencing ends 3 residues short of the CDR3 end; the germline J gene provides the rest. The gene calls are TRBV6-1 and TRBJ1-2, with TRBD1 matching 7 bases. The germline gives CDR1 MNHNS, CDR2 SASEGT. CDR3 length: 16 residues. V gave up 1 base and J gave up 4 bases; unmatched junction bases: 9. Incomplete CDR3 DNA: TGTGCCAGCAGTGAAGGCGAGACAGGGACCCGCTATGGC. Translation gives CASSEGETGTRYG. The whole CDR3 protein reads CASSEGETGTRYGYTF.

About this clone itself: The read terminates 3 residues ahead of where the CDR3 ends, so the germline J gene completes it. This chain joins TRBV7-9 and TRBJ1-4, with D hard to call. This CDR3 is 15 amino acids long. CDR1 is SEHNR, CDR2 FQNEAQ, per germline (reference sequence). CDR3 region: CASSLGLSYNSPLFF. The sequenced part of the CDR3 DNA is TGTGCCAGCAGCTTAGGACTCTCCTATAATTCACCA.

On this clone: Read data end 3 residues before the CDR3 end; the end is taken from the germline J gene. This rearrangement joins TRBV2 to TRBJ2-4, with D hard to call. Germline CDR1 reads SNHLY; CDR2 reads FYNNEI. The CDR3 is 13 amino acids. The DNA read from the CDR3 is TGTGCCAGCGAGACTCATTTGAGTCAGCCT. This encodes CASETHLSQP. The full CDR3 sequence reads CASETHLSQPQYF.

Of note for this clone: The read terminates 3 residues ahead of where the CDR3 ends, so the germline J gene completes it. The chain is built from TRBV7-9 and TRBJ1-1; TRBD1 might be the D (5 bases). Trimming removed 5 bases from V and 1 base from J, with 8 bases in between. The CDR3 has 13 residues. Germline CDR1 reads SEHNR; CDR2 reads FQNEAQ (reference sequence). CDR3 bases read: TGTGCCAGCAGCCTGACAGCGAACACTGAA. This codes for CASSLTANTE. The whole CDR3 protein is CASSLTANTEAFF.

As to this clone: The read finishes 3 residues shy of the CDR3 end, and the germline J gene is used to complete it. The chain couples TRBV5-1 to TRBJ1-1; possibly TRBD1 for D (5 bases). Germline loops: CDR1 SGHRS, CDR2 YFSETQ. V lost 0 bases to trimming and J lost 3 bases, with 9 bases between them. This CDR3 has 14 amino acids. The CDR3 bases that were read are TGCGCCAGCAGCTTGGACGGGGGGGACACTGAA. Its protein is CASSLDGGDTE. The whole CDR3 is CASSLDGGDTEAFF. Drawing the rest from reference TRBV5-1 and TRBJ1-1, the complete variable domain is KAGVTQTPRYLIKTRGQQVTLSCSPISGHRSVSWYQQTPGQGLQFLFEYFSETQRNKGNFPGRFSGRQFSNSRSEMNVSTLELGDSALYLCASSLDGGDTEAFFGQGTRLTVV.

On this clone: With the read ending 3 residues before the CDR3 end, the germline J gene is used to fill in that end. The chain combines TRBV2 with TRBJ1-6, with D possibly TRBD1 on 6 matching bases. Germline-derived CDR1 and CDR2 are SNHLY and FYNNEI. V gave up 7 bases and J gave up 6 bases, with 16 bases separating them. The CDR3 has 15 amino acids. This CDR3 is CASNTGTGRNSPLHF. The covered CDR3 bases are TGTGCCAGCAACACCGGCACAGGGCGTAATTCACCC. The entire variable domain, with the rest obtained from reference TRBV2 and TRBJ1-6, is as follows: EPEVTQTPSHQVTQMGQEVILRCVPISNHLYFYWYRQILGQKVEFLVSFYNNEISEKSEIFDDQFSVERPDGSNFTLKIRSTKLEDSAMYFCASNTGTGRNSPLHFGNGTRLTVT.

On this clone itself: The CDR3 is cut off 3 residues early in the read; its end comes from the germline J gene. V usage is TRBV30 and J usage is TRBJ2-7; the match to TRBD1 covers 7 bases. CDR3 length: 12 residues. Germline CDR1 is GTSNPN and CDR2 is SVGIG (reference sequence). The junction had 3 bases not matched to a gene; V was cut back by 3 bases and J by 4 bases. CDR3 sequence: CAWRTGWYEQYF. Partial CDR3 DNA: TGTGCCTGGAGGACAGGGTGGTACGAG.

In the case of this clone: The read stops 3 residues short of the end of the CDR3; the missing end is completed from the germline J gene. The gene calls are TRBV20-1 and TRBJ2-3; tentatively, D is TRBD2 (6 bases). Germline V CDR1 and CDR2: DFQATT, SNEGSKA (reference sequence). The V end lost 3 bases, the J end lost 3 bases, and 13 bases lay between the germline ends. The CDR3 is 14 residues long. The DNA read from the CDR3 is TGCAGTGCTAGGCCGGGGAGGTATACAGATACG. Its translation: CSARPGRYTDT. The full CDR3 is CSARPGRYTDTQYF.

As regards this clone: The read ends 3 residues shy of where the CDR3 ends; the end is completed using the germline J gene. The chain is built from TRBV7-6 and TRBJ2-3; 12 nucleotides align to TRBD2. Germline CDR1 and CDR2: SGHVS and FNYEAQ. The CDR3 has 16 amino acids. CDR3 DNA (partial): TGTGCCAGCAGCCGACTAGCGGGGGTACGTCAAGAGACG. This codes for CASSRLAGVRQET. The whole CDR3 reads CASSRLAGVRQETQYF.

A remark on this clone: The sequence runs out 3 residues before the end of the CDR3; the remainder is reconstructed from the germline J gene. The chain combines TRBV2 with TRBJ2-3; D call uncertain. The germline gives CDR1 SNHLY, CDR2 FYNNEI. The CDR3 has 15 residues. V lost 5 bases to trimming and J lost 2 bases, with 14 bases between them. CDR3 DNA, as far as it was read: TGTGCCAGCAGTAGGCCAGAATTAATCACAGATACG. Its translation is CASSRPELITDT. The CDR3 in its entirety is CASSRPELITDTQYF.

Worth noting for this clone: The CDR3 goes on 3 residues after the read ends, and that part is filled in from the germline J gene. The chain carries TRBV7-6 and TRBJ2-5; a weak D match, TRBD2 (5 bases). The germline gives CDR1 SGHVS, CDR2 FNYEAQ. CDR3 length equals 16 residues. V was shortened by 2 bases and J by 2 bases, with 15 bases between the two germline ends. The CDR3: CASSLNSLALQETQYF. CDR3 bases read: TGTGCCAGCAGCTTAAATTCGCTAGCCTTACAAGAGACC.

With regard to this clone: The DNA ends 3 residues before the CDR3 does, and the rest of the CDR3 is filled in from the germline J gene. The chain uses TRBV5-1 and TRBJ2-5, with D perhaps TRBD2 (5 bases). V was shortened by 2 bases and J by 1 base, with 9 bases between the two germline ends. CDR1 and CDR2 (germline): SGHRS, YFSETQ. This CDR3 is 14 amino acids long. CDR3 sequence reads: CASSFRGSQETQYF. The CDR3 DNA, read in part, is TGCGCCAGCAGCTTCCGGGGATCCCAAGAGACC.

Concerning this clone itself: The CDR3 goes on 3 residues after the read ends, and that part is filled in from the germline J gene. The chain combines TRBV6-1 with TRBJ2-3; D might be TRBD1 (6 bases). This CDR3 is built from 12 residues. Per the germline V gene, CDR1 is MNHNS and CDR2 is SASEGT. V lost 4 bases and J lost 7, with 9 bases in between. Here the CDR3 reads CASSGGQYTQYF. Partial CDR3 DNA: TGTGCCAGCAGTGGGGGGCAGTATACG.

Regarding this clone: The read is 3 residues too short to cover the CDR3 end, so that end is filled in from the germline J gene. V usage is TRBV2 and J usage is TRBJ2-7; a possible D gene is TRBD2 (7 bases). The CDR3 has 14 residues. The germline V gene encodes CDR1 SNHLY and CDR2 FYNNEI. The ends were cut back, 5 bases at V and 3 bases at J, with 14 bases in the middle. The sequenced part of the CDR3 DNA is TGTGCCAGCAGTAAAGGAGGGGGGGGCTACGAG. Protein sequence: CASSKGGGGYE. From start to end, the CDR3 is CASSKGGGGYEQYF.